This T cell receptor beta chain was captured by sequencing in a study of T cell responses to AZD1222 COVID-19 vaccine. Sequenced by immunoSEQ multiplex PCR; TCRdb stores in-frame clones only, minus some. The sample lists 130,000 or so clones, 91% seen once, with 1.5% to 2% in the top ten. The origin of this receptor is an adult who received the AZD1222 COVID-19 vaccine. The sample consisted of peripheral blood, taken 28 days after the second AZD1222 dose.

The CDR3 loop is CASSIGAGGYTF. Here the CDR3 DNA reads TGTGCCAGTAGTATTGGTGCAGGTGGCTACACCTTC. V is TRBV19 and J is TRBJ1-2, with no clear D. V dropped 3 bases and J dropped 7 bases, with 9 bases sitting between them. Looked up from germline, CDR1 is LNHDA and CDR2 is SQIVND (reference sequence). The CDR3 is made up of 12 amino acids.